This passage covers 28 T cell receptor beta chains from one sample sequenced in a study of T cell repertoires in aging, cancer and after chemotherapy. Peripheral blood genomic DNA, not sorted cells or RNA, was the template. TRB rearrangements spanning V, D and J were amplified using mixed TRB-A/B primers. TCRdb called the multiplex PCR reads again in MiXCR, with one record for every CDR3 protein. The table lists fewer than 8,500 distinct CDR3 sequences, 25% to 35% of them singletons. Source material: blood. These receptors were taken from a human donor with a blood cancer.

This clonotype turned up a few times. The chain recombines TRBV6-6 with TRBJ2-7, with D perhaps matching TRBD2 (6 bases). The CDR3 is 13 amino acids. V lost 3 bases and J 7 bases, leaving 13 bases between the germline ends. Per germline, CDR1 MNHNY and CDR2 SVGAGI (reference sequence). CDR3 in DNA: TGTGCCAGCAGTTATTCGAGGGACTGGGAGCAGTACTTC. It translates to CASSYSRDWEQYF.

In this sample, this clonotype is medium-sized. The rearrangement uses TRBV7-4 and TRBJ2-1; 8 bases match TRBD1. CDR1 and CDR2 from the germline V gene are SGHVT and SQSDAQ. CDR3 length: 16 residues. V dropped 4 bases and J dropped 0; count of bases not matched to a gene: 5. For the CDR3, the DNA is TGTGCCAGCAGCTCGGTCGGACAGGGCTCCTACAATGAGCAGTTCTTC. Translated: CASSSVGQGSYNEQFF.

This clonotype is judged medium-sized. CDR3 nucleotide sequence: TGCAGCGTGGGCCCGGGCGGCGGGAATCAGCCCCAGCATTTT. Translated, it gives CSVGPGGGNQPQHF. The V call is TRBV29-1, the J call TRBJ1-5; no firm D call. Germline V lookup: CDR1 SQVTM, CDR2 ANQGSEA. Trimming took 6 bases from V and 4 from J, leaving 16 bases between them. This CDR3 spans 14 amino acids. The entire variable domain, with the rest obtained from reference TRBV29-1 and TRBJ1-5, is as follows: SAVISQKPSRDICQRGTSLTIQCQVDSQVTMMFWYRQQPGQSLTLIATANQGSEATYESGFVIDKFPISRPNLTFSTLTVSNMSPEDSSIYLCSVGPGGGNQPQHFGDGTRLSIL.

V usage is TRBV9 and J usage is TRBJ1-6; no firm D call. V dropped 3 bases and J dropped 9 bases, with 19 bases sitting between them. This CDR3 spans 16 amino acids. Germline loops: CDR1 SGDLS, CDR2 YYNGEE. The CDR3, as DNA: TGTGCCAGCAGCGATGAAGGTCCGGCTTTGCGTTCACCCCTCCACTTT. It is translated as CASSDEGPALRSPLHF.

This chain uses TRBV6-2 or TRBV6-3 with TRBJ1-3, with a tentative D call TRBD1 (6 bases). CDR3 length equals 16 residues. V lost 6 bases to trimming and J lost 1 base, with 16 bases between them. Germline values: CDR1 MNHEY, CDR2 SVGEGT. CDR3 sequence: CASRTNVQGSGNTIYF. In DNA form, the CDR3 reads TGTGCCAGCAGAACCAATGTACAGGGTTCTGGAAACACCATATATTTT.

The CDR3 region is CASSYFRDTEAFF. The CDR3 region has the DNA TGTGCCAGCAGTTACTTTCGGGACACTGAAGCTTTCTTT. This chain links TRBV6-5 with TRBJ1-1; D unclear. This CDR3 has 13 residues. From germline, CDR1 is MNHEY and CDR2 SVGAGI. Trimming took off 1 base at V and 3 bases at J, with 6 bases between the two ends.

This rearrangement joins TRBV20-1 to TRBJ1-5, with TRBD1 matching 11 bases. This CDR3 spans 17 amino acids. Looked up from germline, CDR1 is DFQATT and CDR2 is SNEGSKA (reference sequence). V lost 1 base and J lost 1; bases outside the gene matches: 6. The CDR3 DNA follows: TGCAGTGCTAGAGGGACAGGGGGCGTCTCCAGCAATCAGCCCCAGCATTTT. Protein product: CSARGTGGVSSNQPQHF.

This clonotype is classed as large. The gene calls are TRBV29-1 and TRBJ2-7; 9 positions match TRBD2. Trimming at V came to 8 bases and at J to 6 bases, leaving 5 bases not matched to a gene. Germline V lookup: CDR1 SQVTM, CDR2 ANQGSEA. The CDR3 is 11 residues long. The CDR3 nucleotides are TGCAGCATACGACTAGCGGCCGAGCAGTACTTC. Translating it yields CSIRLAAEQYF.

CDR3: CASSLFVGTGGHNEQFF. The CDR3 DNA is TGTGCCAGCAGTTTATTCGTTGGGACAGGGGGCCACAATGAGCAGTTCTTC. The chain has TRBV27 and TRBJ2-1, with 12 bases identical to TRBD1. The CDR3 has 17 amino acids. Per germline, CDR1 MNHEY and CDR2 SMNVEV (reference sequence). Trimming cost V 1 base and J 5 bases; bases outside gene matches: 6.

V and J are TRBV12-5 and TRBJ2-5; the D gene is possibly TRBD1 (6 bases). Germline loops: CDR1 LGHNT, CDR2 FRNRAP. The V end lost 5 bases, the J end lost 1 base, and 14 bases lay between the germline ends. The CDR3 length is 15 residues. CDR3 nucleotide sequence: TGTGCTAGTGGTGATGGACAGACCTTCCAAGAGACCCAGTACTTC. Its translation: CASGDGQTFQETQYF.

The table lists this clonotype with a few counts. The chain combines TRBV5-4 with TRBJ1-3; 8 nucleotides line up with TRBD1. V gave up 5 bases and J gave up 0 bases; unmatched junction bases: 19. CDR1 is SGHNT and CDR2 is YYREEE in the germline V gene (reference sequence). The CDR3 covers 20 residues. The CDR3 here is CASRPNRGINPSGSGNTIYF. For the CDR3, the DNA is TGTGCCAGCAGACCCAACAGGGGGATTAATCCCTCGGGCTCTGGAAACACCATATATTTT.

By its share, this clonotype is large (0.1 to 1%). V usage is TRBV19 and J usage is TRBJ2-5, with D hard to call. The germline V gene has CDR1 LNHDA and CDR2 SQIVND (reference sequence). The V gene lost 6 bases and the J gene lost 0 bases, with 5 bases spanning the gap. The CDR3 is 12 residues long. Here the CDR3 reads CASRQYQETQYF. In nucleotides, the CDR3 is TGTGCCAGTAGACAGTACCAAGAGACCCAGTACTTC.

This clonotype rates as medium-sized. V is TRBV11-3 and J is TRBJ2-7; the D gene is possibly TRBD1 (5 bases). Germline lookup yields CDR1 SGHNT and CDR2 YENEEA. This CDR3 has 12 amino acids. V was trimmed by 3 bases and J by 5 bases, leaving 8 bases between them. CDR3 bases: TGTGCCAGCAGCTTCCAGGGCCACGAGCAGTACTTC. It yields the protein CASSFQGHEQYF. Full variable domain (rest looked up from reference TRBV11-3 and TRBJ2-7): EAGVVQSPRYKIIEKKQPVAFWCNPISGHNTLYWYLQNLGQGPELLIRYENEEAVDDSQLPKDRFSAERLKGVDSTLKIQPAELGDSAVYLCASSFQGHEQYFGPGTRLTVT.

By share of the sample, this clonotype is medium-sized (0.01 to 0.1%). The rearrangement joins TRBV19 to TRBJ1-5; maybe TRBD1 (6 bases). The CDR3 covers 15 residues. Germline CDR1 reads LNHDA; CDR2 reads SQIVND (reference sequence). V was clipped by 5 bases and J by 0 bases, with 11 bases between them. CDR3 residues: CASSLHRVSNQPQHF. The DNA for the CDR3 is TGTGCCAGTAGTCTCCACAGGGTTAGCAATCAGCCCCAGCATTTT.

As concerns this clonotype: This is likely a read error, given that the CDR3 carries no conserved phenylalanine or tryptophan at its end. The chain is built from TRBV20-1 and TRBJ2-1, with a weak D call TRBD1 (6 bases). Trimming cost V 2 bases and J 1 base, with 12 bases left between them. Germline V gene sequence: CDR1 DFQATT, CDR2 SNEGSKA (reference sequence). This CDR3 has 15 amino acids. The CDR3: CSARRGTTSYNEQFV. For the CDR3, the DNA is TGCAGTGCTAGAAGGGGGACCACTTCCTACAATGAGCAGTTCGTC.

This CDR3 reads CSARERETQGVETQYF. DNA for the CDR3: TGCAGTGCTAGAGAAAGAGAGACACAGGGCGTGGAGACCCAGTACTTC. The V gene is TRBV20-1, the J gene TRBJ2-5; a weak D match, TRBD1 (6 bases). Germline lookup yields CDR1 DFQATT and CDR2 SNEGSKA (reference sequence). The CDR3 contains 16 residues. V shed 0 bases and J shed 5 bases, with 19 bases lying between them.

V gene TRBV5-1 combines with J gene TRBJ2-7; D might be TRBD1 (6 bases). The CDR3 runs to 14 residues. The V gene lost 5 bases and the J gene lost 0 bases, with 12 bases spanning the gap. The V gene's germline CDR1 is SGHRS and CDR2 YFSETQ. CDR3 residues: CASRDGQSSYEQYF. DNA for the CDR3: TGCGCCAGCAGAGATGGACAGTCCTCCTACGAGCAGTACTTC.

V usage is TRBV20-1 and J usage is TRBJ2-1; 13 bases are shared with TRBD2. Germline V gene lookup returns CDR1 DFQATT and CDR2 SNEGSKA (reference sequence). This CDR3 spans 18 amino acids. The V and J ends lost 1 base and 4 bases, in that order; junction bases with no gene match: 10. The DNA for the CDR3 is TGCAGTGCTAGAGGAACAACGAGACTAGCGGGGGGATACAATGAGCAGTTCTTC. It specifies CSARGTTRLAGGYNEQFF.

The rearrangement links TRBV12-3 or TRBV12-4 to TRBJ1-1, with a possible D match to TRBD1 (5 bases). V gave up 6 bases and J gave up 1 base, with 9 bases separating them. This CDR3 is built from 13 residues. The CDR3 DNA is TGTGCCAGCAGGCGGGGGTGGAACACTGAAGCTTTCTTT. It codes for CASRRGWNTEAFF.

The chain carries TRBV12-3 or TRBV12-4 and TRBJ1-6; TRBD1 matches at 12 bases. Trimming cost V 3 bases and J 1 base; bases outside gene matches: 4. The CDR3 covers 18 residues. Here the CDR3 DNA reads TGTGCCAGCAGTTTTGGGGACAGGGGGCGATCCTATAATTCACCCCTCCACTTT. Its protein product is CASSFGDRGRSYNSPLHF.

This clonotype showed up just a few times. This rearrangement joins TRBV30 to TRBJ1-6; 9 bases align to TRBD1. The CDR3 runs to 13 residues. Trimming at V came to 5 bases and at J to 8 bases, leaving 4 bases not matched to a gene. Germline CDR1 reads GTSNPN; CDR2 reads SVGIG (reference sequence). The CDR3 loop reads CAWATGGYSPLHF. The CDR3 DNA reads TGTGCCTGGGCGACAGGGGGGTATTCACCCCTCCACTTT. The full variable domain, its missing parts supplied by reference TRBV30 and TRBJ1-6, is SQTIHQWPATLVQPVGSPLSLECTVEGTSNPNLYWYRQAAGRGLQLLFYSVGIGQISSEVPQNLSASRPQDRQFILSSKKLLLSDSGFYLCAWATGGYSPLHFGNGTRLTVT.

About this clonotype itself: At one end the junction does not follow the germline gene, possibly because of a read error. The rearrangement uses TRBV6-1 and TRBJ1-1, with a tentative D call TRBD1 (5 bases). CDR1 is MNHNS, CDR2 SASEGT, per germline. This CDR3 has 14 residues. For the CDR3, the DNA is TGTGCCATCTCAGGGTTGTGGGCGAACACTAAAGCTTTCTTT. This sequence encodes CAISGLWANTKAFF.

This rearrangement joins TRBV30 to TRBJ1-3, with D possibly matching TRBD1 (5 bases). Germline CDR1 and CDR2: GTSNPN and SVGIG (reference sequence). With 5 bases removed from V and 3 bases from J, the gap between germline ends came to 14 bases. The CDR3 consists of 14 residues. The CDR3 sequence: CAWGAANLGNTIYF. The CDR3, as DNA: TGTGCCTGGGGGGCCGCTAATCTTGGAAACACCATATATTTT.

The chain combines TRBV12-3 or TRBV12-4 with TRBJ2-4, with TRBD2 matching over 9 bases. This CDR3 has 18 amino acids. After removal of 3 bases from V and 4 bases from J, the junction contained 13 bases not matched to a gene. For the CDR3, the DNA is TGTGCCAGCAGTTTCGGGGGGGCGGCGGGGGGGCGTAAAAACATTCAGTACTTC. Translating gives CASSFGGAAGGRKNIQYF.

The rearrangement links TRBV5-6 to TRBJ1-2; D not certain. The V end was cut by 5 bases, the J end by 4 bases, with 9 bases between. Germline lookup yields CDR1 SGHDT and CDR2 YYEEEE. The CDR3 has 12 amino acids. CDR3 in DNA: TGTGCCAGCAGTCCGGGGTTCTATGGCTACACCTTC. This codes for CASSPGFYGYTF.

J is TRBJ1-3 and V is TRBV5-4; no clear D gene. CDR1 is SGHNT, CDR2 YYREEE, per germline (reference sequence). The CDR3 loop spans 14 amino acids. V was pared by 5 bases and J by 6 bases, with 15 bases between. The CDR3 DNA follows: TGTGCCAGCAGTTACGGAGGTGAAGTAAACACCATATATTTT. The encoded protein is CASSYGGEVNTIYF.

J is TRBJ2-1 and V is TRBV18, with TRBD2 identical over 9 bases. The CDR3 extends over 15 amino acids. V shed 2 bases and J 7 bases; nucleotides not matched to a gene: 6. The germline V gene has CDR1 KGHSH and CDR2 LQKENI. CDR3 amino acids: CASSPAGSGGNEQFF. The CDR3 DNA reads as TGTGCCAGCTCACCAGCGGGTAGCGGGGGAAATGAGCAGTTCTTC.

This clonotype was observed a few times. The CDR3 loop is CASRGYTTEAFF. The CDR3 DNA follows: TGTGCCAGCCGGGGGTATACCACTGAAGCTTTCTTT. This chain connects TRBV6-5 to TRBJ1-1; tentatively, D is TRBD1 (5 bases). The V end lost 8 bases, the J end lost 4 bases, and 11 bases lay between the germline ends. Germline V lookup: CDR1 MNHEY, CDR2 SVGAGI. The CDR3 contains 12 residues.